These T cell receptor beta chains were read from a single sample in a study of blood T cell repertoires in COVID-19. Clones were sequenced by immunoSEQ multiplex PCR, and TCRdb holds only the in-frame ones, with some missing. This table has approximately 120,000 clones, around 85% appearing once. Sequenced sample: peripheral blood. The origin of the receptors is a human donor in a cohort sampled during active COVID-19. Each CDR3 is given with its conserved first and last residue. D genes are given only for firm matches. Only some rows state a clone size, as once, few, many or a class for expanded clones.

-	-	16	TRBV7-9	TRBJ2-3	CASSLVQGGSTDTQYF	TGTGCCAGCAGCTTGGTACAGGGGGGGAGCACAGATACGCAGTATTTT
-	TRBD2	19	TRBV6-8	TRBJ2-3	CASSYGTSGGITSTDTQYF	TGTGCCAGCAGTTACGGGACTAGCGGGGGGATTACTAGCACAGATACGCAGTATTTT
-	TRBD1	15	TRBV27	TRBJ2-1	CASRPGQGARGEQFF	TGTGCCAGCAGACCGGGACAGGGGGCGAGGGGTGAGCAGTTCTTC
-	-	15	TRBV19	TRBJ1-1	CASSIGMGATPEAFF	TGTGCCAGTAGTATAGGAATGGGGGCGACGCCTGAAGCTTTCTTT
-	-	13	TRBV3-1/TRBV3-2	TRBJ1-2	CASRGQTFYGYTF	TGTGCCAGCCGCGGACAGACCTTCTATGGCTACACCTTC
-	-	14	TRBV19	TRBJ1-2	CASSIEGGPYGYTF	TGTGCCAGTAGTATAGAAGGAGGGCCCTATGGCTACACCTTC
-	TRBD1	14	TRBV6-5	TRBJ1-4	CASSQTGWGEKLFF	TGTGCCAGCAGTCAGACAGGGTGGGGCGAAAAACTGTTTTTT
-	-	16	TRBV3-1/TRBV3-2	TRBJ2-3	CASSQGLRGSTDTQYF	TGTGCCAGCAGCCAAGGTCTTCGGGGGAGCACAGATACGCAGTATTTT
few	-	16	TRBV7-2	TRBJ1-1	CASSLVPQGRGTEAFF	TGTGCCAGCAGCTTAGTCCCCCAGGGAAGGGGCACTGAAGCTTTCTTT
-	TRBD1	12	TRBV29-1	TRBJ1-2	CSVGDRFYGYTF	TGCAGCGTTGGGGACAGATTCTATGGCTACACCTTC
-	TRBD2	15	TRBV11-2	TRBJ2-7	CASSLAAGDSYEQYF	TGTGCCAGCAGCTTAGCAGCGGGGGACTCCTACGAGCAGTACTTC
once	-	17	TRBV15	TRBJ2-7	CATSRDLSLSTSYEQYF	TGTGCCACCAGCAGAGATTTGAGCTTGTCCACCTCCTACGAGCAGTACTTC
-	TRBD2	14	TRBV7-6	TRBJ2-7	CASSLGTIDYEQYF	TGTGCCAGCAGCTTGGGGACTATCGACTACGAGCAGTACTTC
-	TRBD1	15	TRBV5-4	TRBJ1-1	CASSMGQGWNTEAFF	TGTGCCAGCAGCATGGGACAGGGTTGGAACACTGAAGCTTTCTTT
-	-	13	TRBV19	TRBJ2-1	CASSIAPGIEQFF	TGTGCCAGTAGTATAGCTCCAGGGATTGAGCAGTTCTTC
-	TRBD1	15	TRBV18	TRBJ2-1	CASSPRTGIYNEQFF	TGTGCCAGCTCACCACGGACAGGGATCTACAATGAGCAGTTCTTC
-	-	14	TRBV5-6	TRBJ2-1	CASSLGLGSNEQFF	TGTGCCAGCAGCTTGGGACTAGGGAGCAATGAGCAGTTCTTC
-	-	15	TRBV5-1	TRBJ1-3	CASSLVGFSGNTIYF	TGCGCCAGCAGCTTGGTCGGTTTCTCTGGAAACACCATATATTTT
-	-	17	TRBV19	TRBJ1-2	CASSPDVPVRKRYGYTF	TGTGCCAGTAGTCCCGACGTTCCCGTTCGTAAGCGGTATGGCTACACCTTC
-	TRBD2	14	TRBV24-1	TRBJ2-3	CATGAGGSTDTQYF	TGTGCCACCGGAGCGGGGGGCAGCACAGATACGCAGTATTTT
-	-	15	TRBV5-4	TRBJ2-5	CASTRFSSEQETQYF	TGTGCCAGCACCCGGTTTTCTAGCGAACAAGAGACCCAGTACTTC
-	TRBD1	14	TRBV5-1	TRBJ1-2	CASSPTGTAGGYTF	TGCGCCAGCAGCCCAACAGGGACAGCAGGGGGCTACACCTTC
-	-	15	TRBV10-3	TRBJ1-5	CATSSASLSNQPQHF	TGTGCCACCAGCTCCGCGTCCCTTAGCAATCAGCCCCAGCATTTT
few	-	15	TRBV15	TRBJ1-1	CATSRVRGAGTEAFF	TGTGCCACCAGCAGAGTTCGGGGGGCAGGAACTGAAGCTTTCTTT